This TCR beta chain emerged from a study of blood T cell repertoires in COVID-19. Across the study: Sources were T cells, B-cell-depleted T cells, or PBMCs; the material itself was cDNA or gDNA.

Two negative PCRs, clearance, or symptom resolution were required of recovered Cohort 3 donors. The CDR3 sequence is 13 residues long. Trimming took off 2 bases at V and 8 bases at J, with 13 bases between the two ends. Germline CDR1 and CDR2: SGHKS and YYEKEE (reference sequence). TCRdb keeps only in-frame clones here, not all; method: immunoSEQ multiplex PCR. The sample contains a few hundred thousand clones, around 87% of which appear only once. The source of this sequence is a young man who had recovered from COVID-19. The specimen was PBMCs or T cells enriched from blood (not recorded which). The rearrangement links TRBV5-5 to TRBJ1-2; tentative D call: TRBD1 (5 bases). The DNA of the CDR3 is TGTGCCAGCAGCTTAAACGGGGGTCGCGGCTACACCTTC. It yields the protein CASSLNGGRGYTF. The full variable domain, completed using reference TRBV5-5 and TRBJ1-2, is DAGVTQSPTHLIKTRGQQVTLRCSPISGHKSVSWYQQVLGQGPQFIFQYYEKEERGRGNFPDRFSARQFPNYSSELNVNALLLGDSALYLCASSLNGGRGYTFGSGTRLTVV.